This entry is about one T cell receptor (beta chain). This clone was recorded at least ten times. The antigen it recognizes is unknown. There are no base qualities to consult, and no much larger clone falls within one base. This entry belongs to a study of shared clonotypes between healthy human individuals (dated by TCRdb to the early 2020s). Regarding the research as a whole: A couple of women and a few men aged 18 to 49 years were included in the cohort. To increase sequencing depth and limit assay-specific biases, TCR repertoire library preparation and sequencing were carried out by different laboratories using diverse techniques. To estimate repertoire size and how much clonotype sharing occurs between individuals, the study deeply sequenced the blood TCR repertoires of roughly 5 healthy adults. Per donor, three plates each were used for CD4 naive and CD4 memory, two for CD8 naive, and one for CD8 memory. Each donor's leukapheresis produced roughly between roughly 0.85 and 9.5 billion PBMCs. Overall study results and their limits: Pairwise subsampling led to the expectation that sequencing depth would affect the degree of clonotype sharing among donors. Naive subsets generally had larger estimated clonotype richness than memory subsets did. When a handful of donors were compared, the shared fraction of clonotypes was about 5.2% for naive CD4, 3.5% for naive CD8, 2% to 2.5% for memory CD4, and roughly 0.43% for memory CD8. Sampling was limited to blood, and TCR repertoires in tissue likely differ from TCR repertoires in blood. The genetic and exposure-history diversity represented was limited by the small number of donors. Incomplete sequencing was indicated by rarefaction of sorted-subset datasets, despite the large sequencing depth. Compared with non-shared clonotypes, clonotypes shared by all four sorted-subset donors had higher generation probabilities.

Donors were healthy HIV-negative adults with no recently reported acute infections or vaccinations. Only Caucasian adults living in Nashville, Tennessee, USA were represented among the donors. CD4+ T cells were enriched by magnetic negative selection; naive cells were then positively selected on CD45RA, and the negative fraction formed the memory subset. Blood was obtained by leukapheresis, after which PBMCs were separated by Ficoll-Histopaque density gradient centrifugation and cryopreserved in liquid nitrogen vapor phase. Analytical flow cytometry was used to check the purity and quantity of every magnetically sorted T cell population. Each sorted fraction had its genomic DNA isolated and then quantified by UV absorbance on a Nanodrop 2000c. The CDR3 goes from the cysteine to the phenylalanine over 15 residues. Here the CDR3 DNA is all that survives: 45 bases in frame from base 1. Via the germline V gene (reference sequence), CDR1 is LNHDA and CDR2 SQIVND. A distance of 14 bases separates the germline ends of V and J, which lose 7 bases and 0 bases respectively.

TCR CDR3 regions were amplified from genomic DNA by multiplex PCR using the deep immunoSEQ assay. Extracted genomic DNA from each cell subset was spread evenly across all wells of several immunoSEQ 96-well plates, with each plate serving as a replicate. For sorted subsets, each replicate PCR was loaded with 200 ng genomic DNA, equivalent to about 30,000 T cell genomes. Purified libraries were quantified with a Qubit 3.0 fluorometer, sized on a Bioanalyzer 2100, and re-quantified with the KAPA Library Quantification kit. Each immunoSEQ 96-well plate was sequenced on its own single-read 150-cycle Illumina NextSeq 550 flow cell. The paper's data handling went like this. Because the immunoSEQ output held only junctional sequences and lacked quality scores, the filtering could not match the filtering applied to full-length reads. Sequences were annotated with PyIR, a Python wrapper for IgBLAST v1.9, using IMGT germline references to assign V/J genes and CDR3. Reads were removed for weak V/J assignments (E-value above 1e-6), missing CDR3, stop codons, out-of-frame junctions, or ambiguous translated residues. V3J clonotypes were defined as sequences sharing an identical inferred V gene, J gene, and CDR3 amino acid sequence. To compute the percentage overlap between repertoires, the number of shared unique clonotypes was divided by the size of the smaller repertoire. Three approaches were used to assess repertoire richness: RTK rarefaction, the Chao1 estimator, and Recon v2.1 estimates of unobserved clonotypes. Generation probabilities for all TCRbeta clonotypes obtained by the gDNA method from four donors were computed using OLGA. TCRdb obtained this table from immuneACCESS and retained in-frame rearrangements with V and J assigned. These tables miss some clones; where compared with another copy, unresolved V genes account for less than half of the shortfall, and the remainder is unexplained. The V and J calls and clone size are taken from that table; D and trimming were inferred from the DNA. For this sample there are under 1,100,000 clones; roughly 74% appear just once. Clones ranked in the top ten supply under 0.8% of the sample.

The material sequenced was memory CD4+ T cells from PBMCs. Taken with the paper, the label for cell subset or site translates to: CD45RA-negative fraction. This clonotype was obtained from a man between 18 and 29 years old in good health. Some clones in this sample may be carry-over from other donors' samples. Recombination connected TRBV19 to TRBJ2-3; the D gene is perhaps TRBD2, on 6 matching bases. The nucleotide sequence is TGTGCCAGTACCGGGGCGGGGTCAAGCACAGATACGCAGTATTTT. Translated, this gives CASTGAGSSTDTQYF.